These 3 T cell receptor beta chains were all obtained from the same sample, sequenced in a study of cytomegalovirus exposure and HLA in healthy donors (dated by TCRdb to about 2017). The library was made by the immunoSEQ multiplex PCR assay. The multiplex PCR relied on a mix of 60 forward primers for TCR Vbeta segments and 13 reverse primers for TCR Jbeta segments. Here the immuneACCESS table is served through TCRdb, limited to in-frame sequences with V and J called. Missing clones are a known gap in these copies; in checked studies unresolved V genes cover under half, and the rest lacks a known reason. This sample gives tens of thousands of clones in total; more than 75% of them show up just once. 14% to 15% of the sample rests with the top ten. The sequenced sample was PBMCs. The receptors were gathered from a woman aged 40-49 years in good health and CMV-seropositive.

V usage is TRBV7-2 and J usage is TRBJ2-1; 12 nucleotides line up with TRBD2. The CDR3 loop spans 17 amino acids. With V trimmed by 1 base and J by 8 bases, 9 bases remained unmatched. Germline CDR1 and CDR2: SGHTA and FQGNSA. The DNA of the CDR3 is TGTGCCAGCAGCTTAGACCCCGGGACTAGCGGGTTGGATGAGCAGTTCTTC. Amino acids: CASSLDPGTSGLDEQFF.

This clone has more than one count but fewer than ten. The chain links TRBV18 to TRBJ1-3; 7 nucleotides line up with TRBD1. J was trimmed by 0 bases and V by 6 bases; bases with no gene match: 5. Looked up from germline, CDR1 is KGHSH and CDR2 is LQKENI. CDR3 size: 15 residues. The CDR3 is CASSWGQTSGNTIYF. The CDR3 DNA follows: TGTGCCAGCTCTTGGGGACAGACCTCTGGAAACACCATATATTTT.

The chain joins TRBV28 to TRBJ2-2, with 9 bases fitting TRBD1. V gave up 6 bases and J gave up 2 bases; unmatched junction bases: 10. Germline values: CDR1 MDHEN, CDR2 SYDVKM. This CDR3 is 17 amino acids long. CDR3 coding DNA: TGTGCCAGCAGGGTGGGGGGGACAGGGCTAAACACCGGGGAGCTGTTTTTT. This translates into CASRVGGTGLNTGELFF.